A selection of T cell receptor beta chains follows, all from one sample in a study of human T cells and chemical hapten exposure. TCRdb redid the calling of the RACE reads with MiXCR, one entry per CDR3 protein. The sample carries more than 70,000 distinct CDR3 sequences, about 9% recorded once. The input for sequencing was whole blood, taken in connection with sensitization to the hapten diphenylcyclopropenone (DPC). These TCRs come from a man between 35 and 55 years old with alopecia areata. Some clones in this sample may be carry-over from other donors' samples. CDR3s include the opening cysteine and the closing phenylalanine or tryptophan. Each record gives: V gene, D gene, clone size, J gene, CDR3 protein, CDR3 DNA. D genes are given only for firm matches. Clone sizes are given selectively: once, few, many, or a class where the clone is expanded.

TRBV14	TRBD1	few	TRBJ1-4	CASSQEWGTGNNEKLFF	TGTGCCAGCAGCCAAGAATGGGGGACAGGGAATAATGAAAAACTGTTTTTT
TRBV20-1	TRBD2	few	TRBJ2-7	CSASRLAGENYEQYF	TGCAGTGCTAGTAGACTAGCGGGAGAAAACTACGAGCAGTACTTC
TRBV6-2/TRBV6-3	NA	many	TRBJ1-2	CASRWDGPVGSKRTF	TGTGCCAGCAGGTGGGACGGCCCGGTCGGGTCTAAGAGGACCTTC
TRBV12-3/TRBV12-4	TRBD2	few	TRBJ2-1	CASSSSSSGREVGEQFF	TGTGCCAGCAGTTCCTCTTCTAGCGGGAGAGAAGTAGGTGAGCAGTTCTTC
TRBV7-3	NA	NA	TRBJ2-2	CASKEGGNTGELFF	TGTGCCAGCAAGGAGGGGGGCAACACCGGGGAGCTGTTTTTT
TRBV7-3	NA	NA	TRBJ2-1	CASSLRGSSQTYNEQFF	TGTGCCAGCAGCTTAAGAGGCTCCAGCCAGACCTACAATGAGCAGTTCTTC
TRBV29-1	TRBD1	many	TRBJ1-5	CSVQTGIGNQPQHF	TGCAGCGTTCAGACAGGGATTGGCAATCAGCCCCAGCATTTT
TRBV11-3	TRBD2	many	TRBJ2-1	CASSFLADNEQFF	TGTGCCAGCAGCTTTCTAGCGGACAATGAGCAGTTCTTC
TRBV5-1	TRBD2	few	TRBJ2-1	CASSLSLAAYNEQFF	TGCGCCAGCAGCTTGAGTCTAGCGGCCTACAATGAGCAGTTCTTC
TRBV30	TRBD2	many	TRBJ2-3	CAWSFSGGGDTQYF	TGTGCCTGGAGTTTTTCGGGAGGTGGGGATACGCAGTATTTT
TRBV18	NA	many	TRBJ1-5	CASSPTGQEGQPQHF	TGTGCCAGCTCACCAACGGGGCAGGAGGGACAGCCCCAGCATTTT
TRBV6-2/TRBV6-3	NA	many	TRBJ2-7	CASSSPGAYEQYF	TGTGCCAGCAGTTCCCCGGGGGCCTACGAGCAGTACTTC
TRBV29-1	NA	NA	TRBJ2-1	CSVEGGQLQYNEQFF	TGCAGCGTTGAGGGGGGACAGCTCCAATACAATGAGCAGTTCTTC
TRBV24-1	TRBD2	many	TRBJ2-2	CATSEEVTSGSLGAGELFF	TGTGCCACCAGTGAGGAGGTGACTAGCGGGAGTTTGGGTGCCGGGGAGCTGTTTTTT
TRBV7-8	TRBD1	NA	TRBJ1-5	CASSVIQGGGQPQHF	TGTGCCAGCAGCGTAATACAGGGGGGAGGGCAGCCCCAGCATTTT
TRBV4-1	TRBD1	medium-sized	TRBJ1-1	CASSQEQDRQAFF	TGCGCCAGCAGCCAAGAACAGGACAGGCAAGCTTTCTTT
TRBV18	NA	many	TRBJ2-3	CASSPTPDTQYF	TGTGCCAGCTCACCAACCCCGGATACGCAGTATTTT
TRBV12-3/TRBV12-4	NA	many	TRBJ2-1	CASSLASYNEQFF	TGTGCCAGCAGTTTAGCCTCCTACAATGAGCAGTTCTTC
TRBV6-2/TRBV6-3	NA	NA	TRBJ2-1	CASSYGRGRPAAEQFF	TGTGCCAGCAGTTACGGTCGGGGGAGGCCCGCGGCGGAGCAGTTCTTC
TRBV4-2	TRBD2	NA	TRBJ2-3	CASSQLGLAATDTQYF	TGTGCCAGCAGCCAATTGGGACTAGCGGCCACAGATACGCAGTATTTT